This T cell receptor (beta chain) was obtained from a study of T cells in Graves' hyperthyroidism and ophthalmopathy. Remarks on this clonotype: The antigen remains unidentified.

Whole-study findings and limits: Blood also carried most thyroid clonotypes expanded above 0.001.

The CDR3 regions of TCR beta were amplified from RNA transcripts. Carried out on the TCR CDR3, a first-round RT-PCR used the HTBI primer set. TCRdb re-derived calls from the multiplex PCR reads in MiXCR, one entry per CDR3 protein. Of a few hundred thousand distinct CDR3 sequences listed, 12% to 15% are singletons. Aged 18 to 65, the patients had hyperthyroidism that was newly diagnosed and had lasted under 2 months. Using less than 12 ml of fresh peripheral blood, PBMCs were prepared. This TCR was recovered from a woman in her forties or fifties with Graves' hyperthyroidism that later progressed to Graves' ophthalmopathy. Specimen: blood.

The CDR3 sequence: CASSMTSGRYEQYF. The CDR3, as DNA: TGTGCCAGTAGTATGACTAGCGGGAGGTACGAGCAGTACTTC. V usage is TRBV19 and J usage is TRBJ2-7, with TRBD2 matching over 13 bases. V was pared by 3 bases and J by 4 bases, with 0 bases of the junction left unmatched. Germline CDR1 and CDR2: LNHDA and SQIVND (reference sequence). The CDR3 is 14 residues long.